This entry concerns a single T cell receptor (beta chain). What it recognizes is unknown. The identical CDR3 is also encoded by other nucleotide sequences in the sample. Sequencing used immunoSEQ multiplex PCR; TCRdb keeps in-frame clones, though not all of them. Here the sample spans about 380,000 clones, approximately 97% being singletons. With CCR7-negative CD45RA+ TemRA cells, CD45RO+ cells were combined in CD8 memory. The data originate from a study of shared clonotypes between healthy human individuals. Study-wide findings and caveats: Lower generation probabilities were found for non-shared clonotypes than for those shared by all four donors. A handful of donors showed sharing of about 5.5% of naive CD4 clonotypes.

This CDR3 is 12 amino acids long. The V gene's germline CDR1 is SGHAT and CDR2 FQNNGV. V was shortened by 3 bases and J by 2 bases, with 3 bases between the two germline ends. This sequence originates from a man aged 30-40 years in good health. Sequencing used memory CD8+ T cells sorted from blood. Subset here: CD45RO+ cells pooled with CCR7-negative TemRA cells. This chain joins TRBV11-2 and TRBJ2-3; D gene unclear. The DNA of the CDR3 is TGTGCCAGCAGCTTGACCACAGATACGCAGTATTTT. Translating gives CASSLTTDTQYF.